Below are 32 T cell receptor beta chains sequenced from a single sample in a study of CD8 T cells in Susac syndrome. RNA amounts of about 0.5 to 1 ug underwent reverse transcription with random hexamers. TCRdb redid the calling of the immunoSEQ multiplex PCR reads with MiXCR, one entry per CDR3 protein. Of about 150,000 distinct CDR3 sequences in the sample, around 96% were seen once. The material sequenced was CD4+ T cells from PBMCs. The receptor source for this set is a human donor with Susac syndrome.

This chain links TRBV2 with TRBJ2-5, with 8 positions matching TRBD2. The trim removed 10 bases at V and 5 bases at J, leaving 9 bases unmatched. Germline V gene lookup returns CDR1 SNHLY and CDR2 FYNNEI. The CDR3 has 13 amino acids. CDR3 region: CATSGGARETQYF. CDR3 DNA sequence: TGTGCCACCAGCGGGGGCGCCCGGGAGACCCAGTACTTC. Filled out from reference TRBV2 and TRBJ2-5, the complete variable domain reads EPEVTQTPSHQVTQMGQEVILRCVPISNHLYFYWYRQILGQKVEFLVSFYNNEISEKSEIFDDQFSVERPDGSNFTLKIRSTKLEDSAMYFCATSGGARETQYFGPGTRLLVL.

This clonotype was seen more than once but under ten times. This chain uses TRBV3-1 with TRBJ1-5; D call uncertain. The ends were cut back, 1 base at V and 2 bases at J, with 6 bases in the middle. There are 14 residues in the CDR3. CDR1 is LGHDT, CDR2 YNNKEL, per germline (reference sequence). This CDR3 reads CASSQGRGNQPQHF. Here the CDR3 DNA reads TGTGCCAGCAGCCAAGGGCGGGGCAATCAGCCCCAGCATTTT.

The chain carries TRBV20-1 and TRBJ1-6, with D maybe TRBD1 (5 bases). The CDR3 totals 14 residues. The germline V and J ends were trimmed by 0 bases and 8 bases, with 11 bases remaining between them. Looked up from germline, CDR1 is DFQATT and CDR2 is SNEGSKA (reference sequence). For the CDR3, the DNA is TGCAGTGCTAGAGATCGACCAGGGCATTCACCCCTCCACTTT. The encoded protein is CSARDRPGHSPLHF.

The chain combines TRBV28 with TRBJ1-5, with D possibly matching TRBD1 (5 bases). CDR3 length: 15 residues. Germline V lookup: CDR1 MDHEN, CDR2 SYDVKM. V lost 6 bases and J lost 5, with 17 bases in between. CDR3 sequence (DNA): TGTGCCAGCAGCCTTTTTACGGGACTACATCAGCCCCAGCATTTT. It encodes CASSLFTGLHQPQHF.

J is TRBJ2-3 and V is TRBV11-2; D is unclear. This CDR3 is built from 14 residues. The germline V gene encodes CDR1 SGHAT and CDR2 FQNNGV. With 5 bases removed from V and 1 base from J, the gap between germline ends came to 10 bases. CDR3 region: CASSLRRGTDTQYF. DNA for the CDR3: TGTGCCAGCAGCCTCCGACGGGGCACAGATACGCAGTATTTT.

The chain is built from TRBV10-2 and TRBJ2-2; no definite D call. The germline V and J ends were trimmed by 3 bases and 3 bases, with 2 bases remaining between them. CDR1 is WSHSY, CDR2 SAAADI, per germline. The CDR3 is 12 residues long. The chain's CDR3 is CASSEHTGELFF. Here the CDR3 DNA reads TGCGCCAGCAGTGAACACACCGGGGAGCTGTTTTTT.

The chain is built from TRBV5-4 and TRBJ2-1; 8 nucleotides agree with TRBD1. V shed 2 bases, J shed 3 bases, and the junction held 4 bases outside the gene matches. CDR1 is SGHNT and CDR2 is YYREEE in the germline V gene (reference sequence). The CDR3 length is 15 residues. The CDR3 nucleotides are TGTGCCAGCAGCTTACCGGGACAGGTCTACAATGAGCAGTTCTTC. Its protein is CASSLPGQVYNEQFF. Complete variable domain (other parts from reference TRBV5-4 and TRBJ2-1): ETGVTQSPTHLIKTRGQQVTLRCSSQSGHNTVSWYQQALGQGPQFIFQYYREEENGRGNFPPRFSGLQFPNYSSELNVNALELDDSALYLCASSLPGQVYNEQFFGPGTRLTVL.

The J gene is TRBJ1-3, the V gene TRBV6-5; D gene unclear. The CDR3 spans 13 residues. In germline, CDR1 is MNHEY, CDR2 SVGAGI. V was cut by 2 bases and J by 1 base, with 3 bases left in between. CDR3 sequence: CASSYGSGNTIYF. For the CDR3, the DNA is TGTGCCAGCAGTTACGGGTCTGGAAACACCATATATTTT.

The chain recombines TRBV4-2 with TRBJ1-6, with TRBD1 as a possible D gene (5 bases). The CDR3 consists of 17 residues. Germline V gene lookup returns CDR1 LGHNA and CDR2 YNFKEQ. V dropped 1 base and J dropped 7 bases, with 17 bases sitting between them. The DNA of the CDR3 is TGTGCCAGCAGCCAAGCTTTCCTTCAGGGAGAAAATTCACCCCTCCACTTT. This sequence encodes CASSQAFLQGENSPLHF.

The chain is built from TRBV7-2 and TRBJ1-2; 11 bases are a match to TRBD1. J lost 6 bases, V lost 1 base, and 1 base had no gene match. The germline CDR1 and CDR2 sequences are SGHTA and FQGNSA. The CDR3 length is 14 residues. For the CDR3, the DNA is TGTGCCAGCAGCTTAGGGACAGGGGGCCATGGCTACACCTTC. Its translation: CASSLGTGGHGYTF.

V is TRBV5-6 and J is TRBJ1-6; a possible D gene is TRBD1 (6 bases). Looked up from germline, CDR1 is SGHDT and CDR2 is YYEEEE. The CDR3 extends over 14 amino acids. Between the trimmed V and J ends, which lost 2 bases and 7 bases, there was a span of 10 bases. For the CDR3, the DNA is TGTGCCAGCAGCTTCACAGGGAGAAATTCACCCCTCCACTTT. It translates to CASSFTGRNSPLHF.

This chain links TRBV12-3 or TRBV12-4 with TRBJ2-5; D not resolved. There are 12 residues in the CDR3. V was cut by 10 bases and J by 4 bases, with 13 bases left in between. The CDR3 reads CATGGPRETQYF. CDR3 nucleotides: TGTGCCACCGGCGGCCCCCGAGAGACCCAGTACTTC.

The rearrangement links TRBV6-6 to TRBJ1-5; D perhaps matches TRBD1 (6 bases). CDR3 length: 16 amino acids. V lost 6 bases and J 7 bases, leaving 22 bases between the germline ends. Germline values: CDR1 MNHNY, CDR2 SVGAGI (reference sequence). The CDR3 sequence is CASSPRRGRGLQPQHF. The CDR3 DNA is TGTGCCAGCAGCCCGCGTCGGGGGCGAGGTTTGCAGCCCCAGCATTTT.

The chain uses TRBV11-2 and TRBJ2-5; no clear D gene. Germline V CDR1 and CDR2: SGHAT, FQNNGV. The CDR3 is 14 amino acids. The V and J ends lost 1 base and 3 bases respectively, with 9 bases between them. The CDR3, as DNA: TGTGCCAGCAGCTTAGGGCTCCATGAAGAGACCCAGTACTTC. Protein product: CASSLGLHEETQYF. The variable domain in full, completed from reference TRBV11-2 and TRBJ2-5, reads EAGVAQSPRYKIIEKRQSVAFWCNPISGHATLYWYQQILGQGPKLLIQFQNNGVVDDSQLPKDRFSAERLKGVDSTLKIQPAKLEDSAVYLCASSLGLHEETQYFGPGTRLLVL.

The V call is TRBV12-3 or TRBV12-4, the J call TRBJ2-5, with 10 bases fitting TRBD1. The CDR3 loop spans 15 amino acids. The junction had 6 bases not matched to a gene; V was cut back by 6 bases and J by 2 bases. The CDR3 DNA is TGTGCCAGCAGCGCCGTGGGACAGGGGCAAGAGACCCAGTACTTC. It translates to CASSAVGQGQETQYF.

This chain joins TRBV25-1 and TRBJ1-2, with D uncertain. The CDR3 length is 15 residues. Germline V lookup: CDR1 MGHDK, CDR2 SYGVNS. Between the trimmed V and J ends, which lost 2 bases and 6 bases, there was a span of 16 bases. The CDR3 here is CASSEDLPGLDGYTF. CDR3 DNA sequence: TGTGCCAGCAGTGAAGACCTTCCCGGGCTTGATGGCTACACCTTC.

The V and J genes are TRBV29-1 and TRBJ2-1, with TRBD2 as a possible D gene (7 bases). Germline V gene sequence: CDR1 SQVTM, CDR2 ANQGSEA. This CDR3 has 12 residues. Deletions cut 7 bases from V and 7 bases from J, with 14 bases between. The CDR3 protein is CSAGEGRNEQFF. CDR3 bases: TGCAGCGCAGGGGAGGGGCGGAATGAGCAGTTCTTC.

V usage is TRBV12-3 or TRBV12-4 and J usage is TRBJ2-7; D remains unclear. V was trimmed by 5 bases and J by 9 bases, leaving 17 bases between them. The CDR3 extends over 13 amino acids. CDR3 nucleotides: TGTGCCAGCAGTGCCCGAGGCAGCTCCGGGCAGTACTTC. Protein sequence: CASSARGSSGQYF.

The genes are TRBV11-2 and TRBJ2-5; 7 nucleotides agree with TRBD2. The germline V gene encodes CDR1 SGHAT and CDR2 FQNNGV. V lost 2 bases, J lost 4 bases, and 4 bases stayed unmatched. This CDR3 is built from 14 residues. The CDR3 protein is CASSLNPSGETQYF. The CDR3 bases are TGTGCCAGCAGCTTAAACCCTAGCGGAGAGACCCAGTACTTC.

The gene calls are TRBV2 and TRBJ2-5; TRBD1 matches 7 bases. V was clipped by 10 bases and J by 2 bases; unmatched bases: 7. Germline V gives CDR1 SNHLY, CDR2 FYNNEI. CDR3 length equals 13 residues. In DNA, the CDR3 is TGTGCCACGTACCGGGACAGACAAGAGACCCAGTACTTC. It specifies CATYRDRQETQYF.

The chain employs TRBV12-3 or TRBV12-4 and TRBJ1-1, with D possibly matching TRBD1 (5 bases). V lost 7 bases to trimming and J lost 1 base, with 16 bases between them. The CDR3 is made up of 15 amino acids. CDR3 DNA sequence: TGTGCCAGCACCTCAGGGTGGATGGGGAACACTGAAGCTTTCTTT. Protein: CASTSGWMGNTEAFF.

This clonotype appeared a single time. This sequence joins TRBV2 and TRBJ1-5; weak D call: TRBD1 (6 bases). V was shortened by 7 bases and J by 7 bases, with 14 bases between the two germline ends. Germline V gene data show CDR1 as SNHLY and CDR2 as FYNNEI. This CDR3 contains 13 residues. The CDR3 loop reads CASTQDSQQPQHF. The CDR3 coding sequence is TGTGCCAGCACCCAGGACAGTCAACAGCCCCAGCATTTT.

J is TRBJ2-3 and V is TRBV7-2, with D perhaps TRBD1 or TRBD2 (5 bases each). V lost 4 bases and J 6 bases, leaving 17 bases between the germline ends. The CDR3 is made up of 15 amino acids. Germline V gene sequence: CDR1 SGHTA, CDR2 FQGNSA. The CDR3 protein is CASSWDQNYRDTQYF. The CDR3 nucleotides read TGTGCCAGCAGCTGGGACCAAAACTACCGCGATACGCAGTATTTT.

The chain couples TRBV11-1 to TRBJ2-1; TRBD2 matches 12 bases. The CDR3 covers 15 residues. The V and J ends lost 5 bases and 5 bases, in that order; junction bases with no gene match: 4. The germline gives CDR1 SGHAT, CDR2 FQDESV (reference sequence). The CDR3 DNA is TGTGCCAGCAGCCACCGGACTAGCGGGAACAATGAGCAGTTCTTC. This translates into CASSHRTSGNNEQFF.

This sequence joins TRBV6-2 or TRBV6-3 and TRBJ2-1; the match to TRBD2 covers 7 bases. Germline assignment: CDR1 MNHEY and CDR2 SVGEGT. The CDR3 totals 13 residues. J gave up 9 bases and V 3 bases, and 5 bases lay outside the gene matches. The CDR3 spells CASSYLWEGEQFF. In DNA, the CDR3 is TGTGCCAGCAGTTATTTGTGGGAGGGTGAGCAGTTCTTC.

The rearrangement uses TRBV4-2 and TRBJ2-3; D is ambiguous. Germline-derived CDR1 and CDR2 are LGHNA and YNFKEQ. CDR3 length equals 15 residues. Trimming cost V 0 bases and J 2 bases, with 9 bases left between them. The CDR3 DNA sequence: TGTGCCAGCAGCCAAGAATGGGGTCCCACAGATACGCAGTATTTT. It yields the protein CASSQEWGPTDTQYF.

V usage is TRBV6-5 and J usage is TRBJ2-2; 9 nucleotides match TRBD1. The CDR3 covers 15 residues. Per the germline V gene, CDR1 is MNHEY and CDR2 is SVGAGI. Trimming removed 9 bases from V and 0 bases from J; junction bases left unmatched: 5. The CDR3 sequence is CASTGGLPNTGELFF. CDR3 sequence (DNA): TGTGCCAGTACAGGGGGCCTCCCGAACACCGGGGAGCTGTTTTTT.

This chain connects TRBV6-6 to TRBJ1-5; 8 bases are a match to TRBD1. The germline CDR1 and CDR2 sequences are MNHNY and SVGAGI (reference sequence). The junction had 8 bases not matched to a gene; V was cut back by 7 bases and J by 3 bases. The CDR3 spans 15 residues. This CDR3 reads CASTPRTGLNQPQHF. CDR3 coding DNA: TGTGCCAGCACCCCGCGGACAGGGCTCAATCAGCCCCAGCATTTT.

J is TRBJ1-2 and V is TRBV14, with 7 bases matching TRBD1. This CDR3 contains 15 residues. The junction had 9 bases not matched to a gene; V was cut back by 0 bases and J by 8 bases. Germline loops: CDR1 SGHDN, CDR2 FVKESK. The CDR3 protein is CASSQELTGLGGYTF. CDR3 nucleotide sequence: TGTGCCAGCAGCCAAGAGCTGACAGGGCTTGGGGGCTACACCTTC.

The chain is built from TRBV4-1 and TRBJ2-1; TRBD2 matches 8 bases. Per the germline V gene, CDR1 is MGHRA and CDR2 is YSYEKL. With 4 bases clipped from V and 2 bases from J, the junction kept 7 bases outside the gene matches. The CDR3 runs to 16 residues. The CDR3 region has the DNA TGCGCCAGCAGCCCGACCGGGGGGGTAGCCTACAATGAGCAGTTCTTC. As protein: CASSPTGGVAYNEQFF.

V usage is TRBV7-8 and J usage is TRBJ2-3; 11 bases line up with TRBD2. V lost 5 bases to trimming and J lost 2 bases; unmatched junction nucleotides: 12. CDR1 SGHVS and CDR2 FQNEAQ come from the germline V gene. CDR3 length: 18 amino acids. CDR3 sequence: CASSPGLAERKYTDTQYF. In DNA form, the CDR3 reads TGTGCCAGCAGCCCGGGACTAGCGGAGCGGAAATACACAGATACGCAGTATTTT.

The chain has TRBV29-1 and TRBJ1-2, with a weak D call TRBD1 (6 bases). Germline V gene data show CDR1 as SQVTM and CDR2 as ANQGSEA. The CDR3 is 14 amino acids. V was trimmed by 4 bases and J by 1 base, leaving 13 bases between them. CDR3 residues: CSVGGLAGNYGYTF. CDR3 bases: TGCAGCGTTGGGGGGCTAGCGGGTAACTATGGCTACACCTTC.